One and the same sample provided the 30 T cell receptor beta chains below, sequenced in a study of T cells after yellow fever vaccination. TCRdb processed the 5' RACE reads anew with MiXCR; each CDR3 protein has one entry. The sample carries 350,000 to 450,000 distinct CDR3 sequences, under 20% recorded once. Here the sequenced sample was PBMCs, taken before the yellow fever booster vaccination. The receptor set was obtained from a man aged 18-30 years who received the YFV17D yellow fever vaccine.

The V call is TRBV12-3 or TRBV12-4, the J call TRBJ2-1; 8 bases are shared with TRBD1. The CDR3 runs to 13 residues. Trimming took 5 bases from V and 4 from J; bases not matched to a gene: 1. CDR3 nucleotides: TGTGCCAGCAGTGGGGACAGGTACAATGAGCAGTTCTTC. Its protein product is CASSGDRYNEQFF.

This clonotype came up many times. V is TRBV5-1 and J is TRBJ2-3; TRBD2 agrees at 7 bases. Germline V gives CDR1 SGHRS, CDR2 YFSETQ. With 4 bases clipped from V and 6 bases from J, the junction kept 14 bases outside the gene matches. The CDR3 has 16 residues. The CDR3 reads CASSLQGAGPVDTQYF. DNA for the CDR3: TGCGCCAGCAGCCTCCAGGGAGCGGGGCCGGTGGATACGCAGTATTTT.

The chain joins TRBV11-2 to TRBJ1-2; unclear D gene. V was trimmed by 1 base and J by 2 bases, leaving 11 bases between them. Looked up from germline, CDR1 is SGHAT and CDR2 is FQNNGV. The CDR3 runs to 15 residues. CDR3 sequence reads: CASSLVPVNNYGYTF. CDR3 in DNA: TGTGCCAGCAGCTTAGTCCCGGTCAACAACTATGGCTACACCTTC.

This clonotype was picked up a small number of times. V is TRBV15 and J is TRBJ2-3; no firm D call. V was shortened by 0 bases and J by 2 bases, with 3 bases between the two germline ends. CDR1 is LNHNV, CDR2 YYDKDF, per germline (reference sequence). This CDR3 has 13 residues. CDR3 bases: TGTGCCACCAGCAGAGATTCCACAGATACGCAGTATTTT. Residues: CATSRDSTDTQYF.

This clonotype was found a few times. The chain links TRBV4-1 to TRBJ1-5; no firm D call. Germline CDR1 is MGHRA and CDR2 is YSYEKL. CDR3 length equals 15 residues. Trimming removed 2 bases at V and 0 bases at J, with 8 bases between. CDR3 residues: CASSQNGYSNQPQHF. The CDR3 bases are TGCGCCAGCAGCCAAAACGGATATAGCAATCAGCCCCAGCATTTT.

The rearrangement links TRBV3-1 to TRBJ2-7; D gene ambiguous. Trimming stripped 4 bases from V and 8 bases from J, with 18 bases between. This CDR3 is 14 amino acids long. Germline CDR1 and CDR2: LGHDT and YNNKEL (reference sequence). The CDR3 DNA reads TGTGCCAGCAGCCCCCGGGTTAGGCGCCAGAAGCAGTACTTC. It encodes CASSPRVRRQKQYF.

The V gene is TRBV7-8, the J gene TRBJ1-1; D is possibly TRBD1 (6 bases). Germline V gives CDR1 SGHVS, CDR2 FQNEAQ. There are 15 residues in the CDR3. Trimming shortened V by 1 base and J by 0 bases, and 9 bases separated the two germline ends. The CDR3 here is CASSLDQGLNTEAFF. Written as DNA, the CDR3 is TGTGCCAGCAGCTTAGATCAGGGGCTGAACACTGAAGCTTTCTTT.

This clonotype turned up a few times. The V and J genes are TRBV19 and TRBJ1-2; D possibly corresponds to TRBD1 (6 bases). CDR1 and CDR2 from the germline V gene are LNHDA and SQIVND (reference sequence). The germline V and J ends were trimmed by 1 base and 3 bases, with 9 bases remaining between them. The CDR3 covers 14 residues. CDR3 region: CASSIGGRDYGYTF. CDR3 in DNA: TGTGCCAGTAGTATAGGGGGGCGCGACTATGGCTACACCTTC.

The V call is TRBV5-8, the J call TRBJ1-2, with D perhaps TRBD1 (6 bases). The V gene's germline CDR1 is SGHTS and CDR2 YDEGEE. V lost 0 bases to trimming and J lost 2 bases, with 14 bases between them. The CDR3 is 16 amino acids. The CDR3 coding sequence is TGTGCCAGCAGCTTGGGGGGACACAGGACCAACTATGGCTACACCTTC. Its protein product is CASSLGGHRTNYGYTF.

V gene TRBV20-1 combines with J gene TRBJ2-5; 7 nucleotides agree with TRBD2. Germline loops: CDR1 DFQATT, CDR2 SNEGSKA (reference sequence). Trimming cost V 5 bases and J 2 bases; bases outside gene matches: 8. The CDR3 has 14 amino acids. Here the CDR3 reads CSAGPSGVQETQYF. Here the CDR3 DNA reads TGCAGTGCTGGCCCCAGCGGGGTTCAAGAGACCCAGTACTTC.

This clonotype showed up just a few times. The rearrangement joins TRBV11-2 to TRBJ2-1; the match to TRBD1 covers 10 bases. CDR3 length equals 16 residues. The germline V gene has CDR1 SGHAT and CDR2 FQNNGV. J was trimmed by 8 bases and V by 7 bases; bases with no gene match: 14. The CDR3 coding sequence is TGTGCCAGCACCAGAGAAGGGACAGGGGTACCGGATGAGCAGTTCTTC. Translating it yields CASTREGTGVPDEQFF.

This clonotype was seen more than once but under ten times. The chain has TRBV6-1 and TRBJ1-1, with no clear D. With 2 bases removed from V and 0 bases from J, the gap between germline ends came to 10 bases. The CDR3 covers 15 residues. Germline V gene sequence: CDR1 MNHNS, CDR2 SASEGT. The CDR3 nucleotides read TGTGCCAGCAGTGAACCCAGGTACATGAACACTGAAGCTTTCTTT. Translation gives CASSEPRYMNTEAFF.

This clonotype is medium-sized. The chain couples TRBV6-2 or TRBV6-3 to TRBJ2-1, with 9 nucleotides matching TRBD1. The CDR3 loop spans 16 amino acids. J lost 5 bases, V lost 5 bases, and 10 bases had no gene match. The germline V gene has CDR1 MNHEY and CDR2 SVGEGT. This CDR3 reads CASSPLRDRVDNEQFF. CDR3 nucleotide sequence: TGTGCCAGCAGTCCCCTCCGGGACAGGGTGGACAATGAGCAGTTCTTC.

This sequence joins TRBV4-2 and TRBJ2-7; tentative D call: TRBD1 (6 bases). Trimming took 1 base from V and 4 from J, leaving 11 bases between them. This CDR3 region has 14 residues. Germline CDR1 and CDR2: LGHNA and YNFKEQ. The CDR3 region is CASSQGGTNYEQYF. The CDR3 DNA reads TGTGCCAGCAGCCAAGGGGGGACAAATTACGAGCAGTACTTC.

Written as DNA, the CDR3 is TGTGCCAGCAGTCCTCAGGGGACAGGGTCAGGCTACACCTTC. This gives the protein CASSPQGTGSGYTF. The chain uses TRBV2 and TRBJ1-2, with 9 bases identical to TRBD1. Germline lookup yields CDR1 SNHLY and CDR2 FYNNEI. The V segment lost 5 bases and the J segment 8 bases; nucleotides outside the gene matches: 9. The CDR3 is 14 amino acids.

The CDR3 spells CATIPGGYSNQPQHF. Here the CDR3 DNA reads TGTGCCACCATTCCGGGGGGCTATAGCAATCAGCCCCAGCATTTT. The chain recombines TRBV15 with TRBJ1-5; weak D call: TRBD1 (6 bases). The CDR3 is made up of 15 amino acids. V lost 7 bases to trimming and J lost 0 bases, with 13 bases between them. Germline V gene data show CDR1 as LNHNV and CDR2 as YYDKDF (reference sequence).

The chain carries TRBV5-1 and TRBJ2-1; TRBD1 might be the D (5 bases). Germline V gene data show CDR1 as SGHRS and CDR2 as YFSETQ. The CDR3 is 15 amino acids. Trimming took off 4 bases at V and 2 bases at J, with 13 bases between the two ends. In nucleotides, the CDR3 is TGCGCCAGCAGCGGTTACCCAGGGACCTACAATGAGCAGTTCTTC. Amino acids: CASSGYPGTYNEQFF.

The chain uses TRBV5-1 and TRBJ1-3; TRBD1 might be the D (5 bases). V gave up 2 bases and J gave up 0 bases, with 18 bases separating them. CDR1 and CDR2 (germline): SGHRS, YFSETQ. The CDR3 has 18 amino acids. As DNA, the CDR3 is TGCGCCAGCAGCTTAACATCTCCCAGACAGAGCTCTGGAAACACCATATATTTT. Encoded protein: CASSLTSPRQSSGNTIYF.

This clonotype was detected only a few times. The chain has TRBV20-1 and TRBJ2-3, with D perhaps TRBD1 or TRBD2 (6 bases each). The CDR3 sequence is 14 residues long. Trimming took off 5 bases at V and 2 bases at J, with 14 bases between the two ends. The germline CDR1 and CDR2 sequences are DFQATT and SNEGSKA (reference sequence). DNA of the CDR3: TGCAGTGCTGGTGGGGGGCGATACACAGATACGCAGTATTTT. Protein sequence: CSAGGGRYTDTQYF.

The chain uses TRBV6-2 or TRBV6-3 and TRBJ2-5; D possibly corresponds to TRBD1 (5 bases). Trimming took off 4 bases at V and 1 base at J, with 10 bases between the two ends. This CDR3 comprises 14 residues. Germline V gene lookup returns CDR1 MNHEY and CDR2 SVGEGT. Here the CDR3 DNA reads TGTGCCAGCAGTTTAGGACAACCCCAAGAGACCCAGTACTTC. Encoded protein: CASSLGQPQETQYF.

The CDR3 sequence is CSALPSETQYF. The DNA for the CDR3 is TGCAGCGCCCTCCCCTCGGAGACCCAGTACTTC. The chain couples TRBV29-1 to TRBJ2-5; no clear D. V shed 7 bases and J shed 5 bases, with 11 bases lying between them. Germline V gene data show CDR1 as SQVTM and CDR2 as ANQGSEA. The CDR3 extends over 11 amino acids.

This clonotype has more than one count but fewer than ten. The chain recombines TRBV7-8 with TRBJ1-6; the D gene is possibly TRBD1 (5 bases). Trimming cost V 0 bases and J 8 bases, with 14 bases left between them. The CDR3 spans 16 residues. Germline V gives CDR1 SGHVS, CDR2 FQNEAQ. The CDR3 DNA reads TGTGCCAGCAGCTTAGCAAGGGGATCAAATGATTCACCCCTCCACTTT. It translates to CASSLARGSNDSPLHF.

Notes on this clonotype: The junction shows a germline mismatch at one end, possibly a read error. The chain is built from TRBV12-3 or TRBV12-4 and TRBJ2-3; D is undetermined. The CDR3 spans 12 residues. The CDR3 sequence: CASSPQLDTQYF. The CDR3 nucleotides are TGTGCCAGCAGTCCACAACTGGATACCCAGTATTTT.

The chain carries TRBV7-3 and TRBJ2-3; TRBD2 matches 8 bases. CDR1 and CDR2 from the germline V gene are SGHTA and FQGTGA. V shed 5 bases and J 5 bases; nucleotides not matched to a gene: 6. This CDR3 contains 14 residues. CDR3 nucleotides: TGTGCCAGCAGCCCCCGGGGGGGAAGAGATACGCAGTATTTT. Its translation: CASSPRGGRDTQYF.

J is TRBJ2-5 and V is TRBV7-2; unclear D gene. V lost 5 bases to trimming and J lost 5 bases, with 15 bases between them. The CDR3 covers 14 residues. Per germline, CDR1 SGHTA and CDR2 FQGNSA. CDR3 sequence (DNA): TGTGCCAGCAGCCCACCTTTTCCGTGGGAGACCCAGTACTTC. This translates into CASSPPFPWETQYF. Full variable domain (missing parts from reference TRBV7-2 and TRBJ2-5): GAGVSQSPSNKVTEKGKDVELRCDPISGHTALYWYRQSLGQGLEFLIYFQGNSAPDKSGLPSDRFSAERTGGSVSTLTIQRTQQEDSAVYLCASSPPFPWETQYFGPGTRLLVL.

This clonotype has a count of ten or more. V and J are TRBV12-3 or TRBV12-4 and TRBJ2-7; 7 bases match TRBD1. After removal of 4 bases from V and 1 base from J, the junction contained 4 bases not matched to a gene. The CDR3 spans 14 residues. Here the CDR3 reads CASSSGQPSYEQYF. The CDR3 region has the DNA TGTGCCAGCAGTTCGGGACAGCCTTCCTACGAGCAGTACTTC.

V gene TRBV2 combines with J gene TRBJ2-1; the D is unclear. Trimming stripped 1 base from V and 12 bases from J, with 19 bases between. This CDR3 is built from 15 residues. The germline V gene has CDR1 SNHLY and CDR2 FYNNEI. The CDR3 nucleotides read TGTGCCAGCAGTGAAGAGGCTACCTGGAGCCCCGGGCAGTTCTTC. It yields the protein CASSEEATWSPGQFF. The entire variable domain, with the rest obtained from reference TRBV2 and TRBJ2-1, is as follows: EPEVTQTPSHQVTQMGQEVILRCVPISNHLYFYWYRQILGQKVEFLVSFYNNEISEKSEIFDDQFSVERPDGSNFTLKIRSTKLEDSAMYFCASSEEATWSPGQFFGPGTRLTVL.

This clonotype was observed a few times. The V and J genes are TRBV7-2 and TRBJ2-7; 7 nucleotides line up with TRBD2. Germline CDR1 SGHTA, CDR2 FQGNSA. This CDR3 region has 16 residues. Trimming at V came to 7 bases and at J to 0 bases, leaving 12 bases not matched to a gene. The CDR3 DNA reads TGTGCCAGCACCATCGATGGGGGGGGTAACTCCTACGAGCAGTACTTC. As protein: CASTIDGGGNSYEQYF.

This clonotype was found a few times. This chain joins TRBV12-3 or TRBV12-4 and TRBJ2-6; D not resolved. V lost 10 bases to trimming and J lost 4 bases, with 23 bases between them. The CDR3 length is 17 residues. CDR3 residues: CAISAARGYGGANVLTF. The CDR3 nucleotides are TGTGCCATCTCTGCCGCCCGCGGATATGGCGGGGCCAACGTCCTGACTTTC.

The chain employs TRBV10-3 and TRBJ1-1, with D possibly being TRBD1 (5 bases). This CDR3 is built from 14 residues. Germline-derived CDR1 and CDR2 are ENHRY and SYGVKD. Trimming removed 4 bases at V and 1 base at J, with 10 bases between. Here the CDR3 DNA reads TGTGCCATCAGTGGGGGAAGGGGGAACACTGAAGCTTTCTTT. Encoded protein: CAISGGRGNTEAFF.